A single T cell receptor (beta chain) is shown here with its context. The data were taken from a study of blood T cell repertoires in COVID-19. CDR1 and CDR2 from the germline V gene are SGHTA and FQGNSA. The CDR3 totals 17 residues. V lost 2 bases to trimming and J lost 3 bases; unmatched junction nucleotides: 10. Here immunoSEQ multiplex PCR was the method, and the copy in TCRdb shows in-frame clones only, minus some. The sample has under 40,000 clones; roughly 88% are singletons. This receptor was taken from a man between 70 and 80 years old with active COVID-19. The chain uses TRBV7-2 and TRBJ2-5; 9 nucleotides agree with TRBD2. The sequencing sample was made of peripheral blood. CDR3 DNA: TGTGCCAGCAGCTTACAAGCCGCGGGGGGGTACAAAGAGACCCAGTACTTC. As protein: CASSLQAAGGYKETQYF.